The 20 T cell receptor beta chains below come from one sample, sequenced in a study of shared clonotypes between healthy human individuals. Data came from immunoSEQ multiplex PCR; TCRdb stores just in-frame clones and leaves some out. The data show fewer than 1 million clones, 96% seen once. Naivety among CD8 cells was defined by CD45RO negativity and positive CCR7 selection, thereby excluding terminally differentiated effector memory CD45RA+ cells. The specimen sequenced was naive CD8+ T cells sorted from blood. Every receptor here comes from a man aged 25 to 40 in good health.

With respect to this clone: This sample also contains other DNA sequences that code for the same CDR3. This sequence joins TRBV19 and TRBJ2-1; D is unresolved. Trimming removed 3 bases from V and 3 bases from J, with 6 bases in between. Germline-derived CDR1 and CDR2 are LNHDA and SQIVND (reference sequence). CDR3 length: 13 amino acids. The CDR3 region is CASSIWGYNEQFF. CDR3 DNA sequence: TGTGCCAGTAGTATTTGGGGCTACAATGAGCAGTTCTTC.

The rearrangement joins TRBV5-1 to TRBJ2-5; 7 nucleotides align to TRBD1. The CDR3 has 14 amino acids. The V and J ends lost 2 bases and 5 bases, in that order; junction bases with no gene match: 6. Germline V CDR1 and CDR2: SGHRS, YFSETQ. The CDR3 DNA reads TGCGCCAGCAGCTTTGGGACAGAGGACGAGACCCAGTACTTC. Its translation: CASSFGTEDETQYF.

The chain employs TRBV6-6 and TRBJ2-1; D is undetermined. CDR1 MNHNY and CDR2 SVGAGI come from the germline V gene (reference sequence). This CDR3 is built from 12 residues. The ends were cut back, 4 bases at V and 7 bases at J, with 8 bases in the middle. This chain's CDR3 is CASSSTVNEQFF. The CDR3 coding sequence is TGTGCCAGCAGTTCCACGGTGAATGAGCAGTTCTTC.

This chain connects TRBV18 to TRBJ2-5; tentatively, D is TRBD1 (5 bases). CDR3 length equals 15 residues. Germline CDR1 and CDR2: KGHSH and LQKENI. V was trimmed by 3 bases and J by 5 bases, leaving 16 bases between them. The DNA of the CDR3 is TGTGCCAGCTCACCCACGACAGTCCTGGTTGAGACCCAGTACTTC. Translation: CASSPTTVLVETQYF.

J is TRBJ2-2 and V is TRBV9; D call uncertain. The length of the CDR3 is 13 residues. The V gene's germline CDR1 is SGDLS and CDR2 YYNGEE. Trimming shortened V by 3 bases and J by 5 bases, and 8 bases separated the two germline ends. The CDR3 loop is CASSDQGTGELFF. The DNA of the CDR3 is TGTGCCAGCAGCGATCAAGGTACCGGGGAGCTGTTTTTT.

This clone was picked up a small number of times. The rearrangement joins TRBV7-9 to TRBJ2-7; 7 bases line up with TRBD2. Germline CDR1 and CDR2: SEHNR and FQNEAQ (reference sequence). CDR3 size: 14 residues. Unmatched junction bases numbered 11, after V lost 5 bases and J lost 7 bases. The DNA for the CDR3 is TGTGCCAGCAGCCTAGGACTAGGCCCTCCAGAGCAGTACTTC. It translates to CASSLGLGPPEQYF.

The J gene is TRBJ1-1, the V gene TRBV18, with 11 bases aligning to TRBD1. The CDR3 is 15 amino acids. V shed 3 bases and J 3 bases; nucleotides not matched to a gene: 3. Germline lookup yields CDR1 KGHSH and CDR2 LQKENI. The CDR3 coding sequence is TGTGCCAGCTCACCTGGACAGGGGGCGCACACTGAAGCTTTCTTT. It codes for CASSPGQGAHTEAFF.

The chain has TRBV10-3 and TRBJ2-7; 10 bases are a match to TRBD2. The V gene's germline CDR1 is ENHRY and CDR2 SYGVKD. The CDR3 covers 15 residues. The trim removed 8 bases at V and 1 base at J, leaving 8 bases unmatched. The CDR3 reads CAILSSSGSSYEQYF. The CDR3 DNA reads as TGTGCCATCCTCAGTTCTAGCGGGAGTTCCTACGAGCAGTACTTC.

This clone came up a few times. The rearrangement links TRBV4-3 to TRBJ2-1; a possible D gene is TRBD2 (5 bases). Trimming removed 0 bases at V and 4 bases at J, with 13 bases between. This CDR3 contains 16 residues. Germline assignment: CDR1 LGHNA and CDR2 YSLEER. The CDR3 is CASSQDLTRGYNEQFF. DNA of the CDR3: TGCGCCAGCAGCCAAGACTTGACAAGAGGGTACAATGAGCAGTTCTTC.

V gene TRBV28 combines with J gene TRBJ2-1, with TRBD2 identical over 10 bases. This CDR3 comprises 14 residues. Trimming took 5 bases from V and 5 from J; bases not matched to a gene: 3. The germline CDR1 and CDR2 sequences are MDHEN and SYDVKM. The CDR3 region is CASSLAGANNEQFF. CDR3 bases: TGTGCCAGCAGTCTAGCGGGAGCGAACAATGAGCAGTTCTTC. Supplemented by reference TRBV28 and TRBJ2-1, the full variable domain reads DVKVTQSSRYLVKRTGEKVFLECVQDMDHENMFWYRQDPGLGLRLIYFSYDVKMKEKGDIPEGYSVSREKKERFSLILESASTNQTSMYLCASSLAGANNEQFFGPGTRLTVL.

Written as DNA, the CDR3 is TGCGCCAGCAGCCAAGACTCTAGCGGAGGGAAGACCGAGCAGTACTTC. Its protein is CASSQDSSGGKTEQYF. The chain is built from TRBV4-3 and TRBJ2-7, with 7 bases matching TRBD2. The J segment lost 6 bases and the V segment lost 0 bases, leaving 11 bases of the junction unmatched. CDR3 length: 16 amino acids. CDR1 is LGHNA and CDR2 is YSLEER in the germline V gene.

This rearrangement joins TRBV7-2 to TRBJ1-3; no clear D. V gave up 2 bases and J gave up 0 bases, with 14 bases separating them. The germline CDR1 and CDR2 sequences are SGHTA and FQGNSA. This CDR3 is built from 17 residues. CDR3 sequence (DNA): TGTGCCAGCAGCTTATTCGAAGGGCCAGACTCTGGAAACACCATATATTTT. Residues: CASSLFEGPDSGNTIYF.

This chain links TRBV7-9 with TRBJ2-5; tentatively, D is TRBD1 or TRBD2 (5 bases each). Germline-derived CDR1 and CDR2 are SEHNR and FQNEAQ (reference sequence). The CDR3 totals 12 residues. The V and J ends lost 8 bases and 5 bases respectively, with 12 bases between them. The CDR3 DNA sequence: TGTGCCAGCCGTCCCGGGGCGGAGACCCAGTACTTC. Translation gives CASRPGAETQYF.

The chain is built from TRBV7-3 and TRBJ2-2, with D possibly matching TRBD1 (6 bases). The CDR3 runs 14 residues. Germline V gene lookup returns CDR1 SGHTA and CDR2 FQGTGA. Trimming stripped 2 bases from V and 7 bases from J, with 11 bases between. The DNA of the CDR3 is TGTGCCAGCAGCTTATCAGGGGCGGGCGGGGAGCTGTTTTTT. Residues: CASSLSGAGGELFF.

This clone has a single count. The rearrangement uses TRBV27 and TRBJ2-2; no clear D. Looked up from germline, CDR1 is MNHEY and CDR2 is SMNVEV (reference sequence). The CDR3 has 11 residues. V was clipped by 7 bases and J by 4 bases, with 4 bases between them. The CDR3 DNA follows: TGTGCCAGCACTTCCACCGGGGAGCTGTTTTTT. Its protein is CASTSTGELFF.

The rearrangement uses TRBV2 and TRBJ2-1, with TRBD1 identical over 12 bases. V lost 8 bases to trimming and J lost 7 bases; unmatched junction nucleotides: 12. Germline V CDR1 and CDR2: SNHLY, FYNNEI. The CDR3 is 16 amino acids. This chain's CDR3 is CASSNPGTGGRNEQFF. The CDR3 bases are TGTGCCAGCTCGAACCCCGGGACAGGGGGCCGGAATGAGCAGTTCTTC.

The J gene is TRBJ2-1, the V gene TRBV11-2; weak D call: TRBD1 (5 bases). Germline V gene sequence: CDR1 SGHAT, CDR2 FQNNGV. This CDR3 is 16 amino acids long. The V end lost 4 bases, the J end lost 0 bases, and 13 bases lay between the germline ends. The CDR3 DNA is TGTGCCAGCAGCTCAGAGGACACGAGCTCCTACAATGAGCAGTTCTTC. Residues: CASSSEDTSSYNEQFF.

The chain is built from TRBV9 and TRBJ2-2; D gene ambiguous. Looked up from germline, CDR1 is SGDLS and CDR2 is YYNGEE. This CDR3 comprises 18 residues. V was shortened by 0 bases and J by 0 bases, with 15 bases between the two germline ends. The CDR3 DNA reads TGTGCCAGCAGCGTAGCCCTGGCGGATCCTGCGAACACCGGGGAGCTGTTTTTT. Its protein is CASSVALADPANTGELFF.

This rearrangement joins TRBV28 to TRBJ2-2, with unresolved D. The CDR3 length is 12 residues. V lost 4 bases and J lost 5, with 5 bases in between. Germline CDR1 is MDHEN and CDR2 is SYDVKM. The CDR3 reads CASSYVTGELFF. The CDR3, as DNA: TGTGCCAGCAGTTACGTAACCGGGGAGCTGTTTTTT.

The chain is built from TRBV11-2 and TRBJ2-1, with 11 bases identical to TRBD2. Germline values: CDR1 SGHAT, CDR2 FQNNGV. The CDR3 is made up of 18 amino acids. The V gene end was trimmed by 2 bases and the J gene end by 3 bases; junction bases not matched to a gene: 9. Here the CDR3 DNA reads TGTGCCAGCAGCTTAAGGGATCCCGGACTAGCGGGCTACAATGAGCAGTTCTTC. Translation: CASSLRDPGLAGYNEQFF.